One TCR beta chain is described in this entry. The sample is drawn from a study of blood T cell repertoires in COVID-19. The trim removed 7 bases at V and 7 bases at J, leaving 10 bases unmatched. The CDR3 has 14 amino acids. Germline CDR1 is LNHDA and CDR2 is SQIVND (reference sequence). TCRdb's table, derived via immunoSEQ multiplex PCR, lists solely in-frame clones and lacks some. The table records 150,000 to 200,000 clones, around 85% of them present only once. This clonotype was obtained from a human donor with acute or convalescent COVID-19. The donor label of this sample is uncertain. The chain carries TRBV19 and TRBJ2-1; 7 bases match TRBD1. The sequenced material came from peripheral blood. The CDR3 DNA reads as TGTGCCAGTACCCACAGGGGAATCATTAATGAGCAGTTCTTC. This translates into CASTHRGIINEQFF.